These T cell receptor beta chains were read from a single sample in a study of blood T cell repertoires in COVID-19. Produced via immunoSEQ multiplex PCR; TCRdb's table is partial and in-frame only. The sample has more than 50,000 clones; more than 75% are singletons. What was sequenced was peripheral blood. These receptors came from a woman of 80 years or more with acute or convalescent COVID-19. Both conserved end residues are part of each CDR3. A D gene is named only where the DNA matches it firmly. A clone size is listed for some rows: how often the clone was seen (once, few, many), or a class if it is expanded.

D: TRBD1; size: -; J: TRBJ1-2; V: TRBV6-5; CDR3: CASSYSPDRSYGYTF; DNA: TGTGCCAGCAGTTACTCCCCGGACAGGAGCTATGGCTACACCTTC
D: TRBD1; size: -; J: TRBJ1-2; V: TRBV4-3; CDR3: CASSPLDRGVRYGYTF; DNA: TGCGCCAGCAGCCCACTGGACAGGGGAGTTCGCTATGGCTACACCTTC
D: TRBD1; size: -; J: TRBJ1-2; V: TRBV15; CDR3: CATSYADRGDYGYTF; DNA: TGTGCCACCAGCTACGCGGACAGGGGAGACTATGGCTACACCTTC
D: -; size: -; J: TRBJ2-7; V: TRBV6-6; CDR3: CASSYGRGSYEQYF; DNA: TGTGCCAGCAGTTACGGGCGGGGATCCTACGAGCAGTACTTC
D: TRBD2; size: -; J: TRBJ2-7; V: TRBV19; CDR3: CASLGTSGPTYEQYF; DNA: TGTGCCAGTCTAGGGACTAGCGGGCCTACCTACGAGCAGTACTTC
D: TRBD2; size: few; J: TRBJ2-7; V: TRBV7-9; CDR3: CASSFEAGGRPFEQYF; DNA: TGTGCCAGCAGCTTCGAGGCGGGAGGGCGTCCCTTCGAGCAGTACTTC
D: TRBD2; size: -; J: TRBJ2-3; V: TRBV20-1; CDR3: CSALAGNTQYF; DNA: TGCAGTGCCTTAGCGGGAAATACGCAGTATTTT
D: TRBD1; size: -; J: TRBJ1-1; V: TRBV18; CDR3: CASSPTGGVEAFF; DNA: TGTGCCAGCTCACCTACAGGGGGCGTTGAAGCTTTCTTT
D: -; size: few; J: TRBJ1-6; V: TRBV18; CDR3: CASSLGPSSYNSPLHF; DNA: TGTGCCAGCTCCCTAGGTCCTAGCTCCTATAATTCACCCCTCCACTTT
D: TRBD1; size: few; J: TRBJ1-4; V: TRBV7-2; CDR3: CASSARGQGAEKLFF; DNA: TGTGCCAGCAGCGCCCGGGGACAGGGGGCTGAAAAACTGTTTTTT
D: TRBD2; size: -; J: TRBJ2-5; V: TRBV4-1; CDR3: CASSLRTSGTRDQETQYF; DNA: TGCGCCAGCAGCCTCCGGACTAGCGGGACGAGGGACCAAGAGACCCAGTACTTC
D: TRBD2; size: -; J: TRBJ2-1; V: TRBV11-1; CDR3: CASSRGGWGEQFF; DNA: TGTGCCAGCAGCCGGGGGGGCTGGGGTGAGCAGTTCTTC
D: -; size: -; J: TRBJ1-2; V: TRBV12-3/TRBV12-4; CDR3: CASSPPGRSGYTF; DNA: TGTGCCAGCAGTCCACCCGGTCGGAGCGGCTACACCTTC
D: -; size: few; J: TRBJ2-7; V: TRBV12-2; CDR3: CASRLTASGRYEQYF; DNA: TGTGCAAGTCGCTTAACGGCTAGCGGGAGGTACGAGCAGTACTTC
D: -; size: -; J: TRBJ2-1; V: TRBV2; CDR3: CASSWASPEQFF; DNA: TGTGCCAGCTCCTGGGCCAGCCCTGAGCAGTTCTTC
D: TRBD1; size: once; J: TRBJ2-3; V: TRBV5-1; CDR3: CASSLGETGADTQYF; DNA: TGCGCCAGCAGCTTGGGCGAGACAGGGGCGGATACGCAGTATTTT
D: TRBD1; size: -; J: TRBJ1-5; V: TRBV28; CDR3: CASRLLGTGVVSSNQPQHF; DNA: TGTGCCAGCAGACTCTTGGGGACAGGGGTAGTAAGTAGCAATCAGCCCCAGCATTTT
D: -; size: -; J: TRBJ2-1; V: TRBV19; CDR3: CASSLELSGAYNEQFF; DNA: TGTGCCAGTAGTCTCGAATTGAGCGGAGCCTACAATGAGCAGTTCTTC
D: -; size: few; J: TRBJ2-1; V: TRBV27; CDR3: CASSLSGWGRSEQFF; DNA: TGTGCCAGCAGTTTATCTGGGTGGGGCAGGAGTGAGCAGTTCTTC
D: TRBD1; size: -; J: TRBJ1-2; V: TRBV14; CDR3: CASSRSQGVDYGYTF; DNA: TGTGCCAGCAGCCGCTCACAGGGGGTAGACTATGGCTACACCTTC
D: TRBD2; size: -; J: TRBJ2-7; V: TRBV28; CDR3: CASSFPSGSYEQYF; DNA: TGTGCCAGCAGTTTTCCTAGCGGGTCCTACGAGCAGTACTTC
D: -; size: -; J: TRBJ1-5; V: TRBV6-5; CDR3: CASYSGVGMGQPQHF; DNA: TGTGCCAGTTACAGCGGGGTGGGCATGGGTCAGCCCCAGCATTTT
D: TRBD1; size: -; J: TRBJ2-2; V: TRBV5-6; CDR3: CASTSSSGQGFTGELFF; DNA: TGTGCCAGCACCTCTTCCTCGGGACAGGGTTTCACCGGGGAGCTGTTTTTT
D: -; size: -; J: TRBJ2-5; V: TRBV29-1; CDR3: CSVERVGREGETQYF; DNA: TGCAGCGTTGAAAGGGTGGGCAGGGAAGGAGAGACCCAGTACTTC
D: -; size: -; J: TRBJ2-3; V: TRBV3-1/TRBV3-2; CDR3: CASSRKGAADTQYF; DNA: TGTGCCAGCAGCCGCAAAGGAGCGGCAGATACGCAGTATTTT
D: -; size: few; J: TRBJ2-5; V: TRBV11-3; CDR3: CASSVRGGGETQYF; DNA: TGTGCCAGCAGCGTCCGGGGAGGGGGAGAGACCCAGTACTTC
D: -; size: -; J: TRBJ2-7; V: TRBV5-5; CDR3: CASSLLQGKDEQYF; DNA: TGTGCCAGCAGCTTGTTACAGGGTAAGGACGAGCAGTACTTC
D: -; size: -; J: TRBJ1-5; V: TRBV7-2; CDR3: CASSHPTVRYGTNQPQHF; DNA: TGTGCCAGCAGCCATCCCACGGTTAGGTACGGGACTAATCAGCCCCAGCATTTT
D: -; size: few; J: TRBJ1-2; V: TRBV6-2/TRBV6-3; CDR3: CASSYSGARGGYGYTF; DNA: TGTGCCAGCAGTTACTCGGGGGCCAGGGGTGGCTATGGCTACACCTTC
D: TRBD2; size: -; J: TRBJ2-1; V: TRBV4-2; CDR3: CASSQPSSSGPRVQFF; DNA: TGTGCCAGCAGCCAACCTAGCTCTAGCGGACCTCGGGTGCAGTTCTTC
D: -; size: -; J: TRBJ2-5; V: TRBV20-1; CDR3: CSASRGAEETQYF; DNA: TGCAGTGCTAGTCGGGGGGCCGAAGAGACCCAGTACTTC
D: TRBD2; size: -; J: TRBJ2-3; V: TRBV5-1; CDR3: CASSGGLATDTQYF; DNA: TGCGCCAGCAGCGGGGGACTAGCGACAGATACGCAGTATTTT
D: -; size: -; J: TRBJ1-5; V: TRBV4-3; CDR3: CASRTTFTGTLNQPQHF; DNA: TGCGCCAGCAGAACGACGTTTACGGGTACCCTTAATCAGCCCCAGCATTTT
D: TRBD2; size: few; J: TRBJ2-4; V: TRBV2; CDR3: CASSELGGTSGPSHIQYF; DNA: TGTGCCAGCAGTGAACTAGGGGGGACTAGCGGGCCCTCTCACATTCAGTACTTC
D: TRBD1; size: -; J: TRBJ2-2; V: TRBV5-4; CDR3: CASSLRVSGQGRGELFF; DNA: TGTGCCAGCAGCTTGCGGGTCTCGGGACAGGGTAGGGGGGAGCTGTTTTTT
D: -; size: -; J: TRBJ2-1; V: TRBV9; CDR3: CASREAGGAYNEQFF; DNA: TGTGCCAGCAGAGAGGCTGGAGGGGCCTACAATGAGCAGTTCTTC
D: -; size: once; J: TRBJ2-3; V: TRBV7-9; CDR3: CASSFFQSTDTQYF; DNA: TGTGCCAGCAGCTTTTTCCAGAGCACAGATACGCAGTATTTT
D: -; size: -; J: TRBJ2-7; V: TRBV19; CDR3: CASSMGASIGSYEQYF; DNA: TGTGCCAGTAGTATGGGAGCTAGCATCGGTTCCTACGAGCAGTACTTC
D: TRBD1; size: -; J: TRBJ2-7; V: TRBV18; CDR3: CASSPRGQGGDEQYF; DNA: TGTGCCAGCTCACCTCGCGGACAGGGAGGCGACGAGCAGTACTTC
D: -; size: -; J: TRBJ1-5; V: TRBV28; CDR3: CASSDRRGFHQPQHF; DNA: TGTGCCAGCAGCGATCGACGGGGTTTCCATCAGCCCCAGCATTTT
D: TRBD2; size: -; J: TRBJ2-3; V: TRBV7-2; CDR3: CASSLLAGSTDTQYF; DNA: TGTGCCAGCAGCTTACTAGCGGGAAGCACAGATACGCAGTATTTT
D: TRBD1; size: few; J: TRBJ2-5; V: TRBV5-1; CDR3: CASSFTGGMETQYF; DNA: TGCGCCAGCAGCTTCACAGGGGGGATGGAGACCCAGTACTTC
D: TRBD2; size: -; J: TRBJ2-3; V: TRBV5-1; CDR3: CASSLAPASGSGSDTQYF; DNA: TGCGCCAGCAGCTTGGCCCCGGCTAGCGGGAGTGGGTCAGATACGCAGTATTTT